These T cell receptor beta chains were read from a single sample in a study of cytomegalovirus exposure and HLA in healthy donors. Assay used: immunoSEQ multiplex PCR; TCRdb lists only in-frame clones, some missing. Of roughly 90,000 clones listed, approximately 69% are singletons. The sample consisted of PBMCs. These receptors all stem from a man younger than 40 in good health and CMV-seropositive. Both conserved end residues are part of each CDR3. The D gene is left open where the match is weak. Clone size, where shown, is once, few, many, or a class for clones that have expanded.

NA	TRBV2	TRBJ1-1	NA	CASSDWGEGEAFF	TGTGCCAGCAGCGATTGGGGAGAGGGTGAAGCTTTCTTT
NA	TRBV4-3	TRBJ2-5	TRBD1	CASSQGTGGRETQYF	TGCGCCAGCAGCCAAGGTACAGGGGGCAGAGAGACCCAGTACTTC
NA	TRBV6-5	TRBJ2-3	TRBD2	CASWPSGNTDTQYF	TGTGCCAGCTGGCCTAGCGGTAATACAGATACGCAGTATTTT
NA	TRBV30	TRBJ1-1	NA	CASPGGLNTEAFF	TGTGCCTCCCCGGGGGGGCTGAACACTGAAGCTTTCTTT
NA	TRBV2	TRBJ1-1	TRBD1	CASSDTVAGGTTEAFF	TGTGCCAGCAGTGACACGGTGGCAGGGGGTACGACTGAAGCTTTCTTT
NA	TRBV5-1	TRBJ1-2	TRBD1	CASSLYRGRDGYTF	TGCGCCAGCAGCCTTTACAGGGGGAGGGATGGCTACACCTTC
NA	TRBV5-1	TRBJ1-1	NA	CASSPREGGNTEAFF	TGCGCCAGCAGCCCGCGGGAGGGGGGGAACACTGAAGCTTTCTTT
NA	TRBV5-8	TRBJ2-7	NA	CASSSRGGYEQYF	TGTGCCAGCAGCTCCAGAGGAGGGTACGAGCAGTACTTC
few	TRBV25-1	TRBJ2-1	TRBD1	CASSSPGQVNEQFF	TGTGCCAGCAGTTCCCCGGGACAGGTCAATGAGCAGTTCTTC
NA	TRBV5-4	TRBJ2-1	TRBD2	CASSRTGSGRGGNEQFF	TGTGCCAGCAGCCGCACTGGTAGCGGGAGGGGGGGGAATGAGCAGTTCTTC
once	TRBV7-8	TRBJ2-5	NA	CASTPDGFGGETQYF	TGTGCCAGCACCCCAGATGGCTTTGGTGGAGAGACCCAGTACTTC
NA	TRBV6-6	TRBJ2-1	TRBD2	CASSYSRGSSYNEQFF	TGTGCCAGCAGTTACTCGCGGGGGAGCTCCTACAATGAGCAGTTCTTC
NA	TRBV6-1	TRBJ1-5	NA	CASRELLGGPQHF	TGTGCCAGCAGAGAGCTCTTGGGGGGGCCCCAGCATTTT
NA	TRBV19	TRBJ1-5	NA	CASSIGGGPDQPQHF	TGTGCCAGTAGTATAGGGGGGGGTCCCGATCAGCCCCAGCATTTT
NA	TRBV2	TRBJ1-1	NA	CASSTQGGNTEAFF	TGTGCCAGCAGTACCCAAGGGGGGAACACTGAAGCTTTCTTT
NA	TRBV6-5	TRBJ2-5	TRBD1	CASSYLTGVETQYF	TGTGCCAGCAGTTACTTGACAGGGGTAGAGACCCAGTACTTC
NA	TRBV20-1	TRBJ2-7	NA	CSAVTGFEQYF	TGCAGTGCTGTAACAGGGTTCGAGCAGTACTTC
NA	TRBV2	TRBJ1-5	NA	CASAASAGTNQPQHF	TGTGCCAGCGCAGCCTCGGCAGGGACAAATCAGCCCCAGCATTTT
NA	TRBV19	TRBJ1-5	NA	CASSIDGTAGPQHF	TGTGCCAGTAGTATAGATGGGACTGCCGGGCCCCAGCATTTT
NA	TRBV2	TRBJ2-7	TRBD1	CASSEWTGGSYEQYF	TGTGCCAGCAGTGAATGGACAGGGGGGTCCTACGAGCAGTACTTC
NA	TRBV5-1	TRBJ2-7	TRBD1	CASSWGTGTYEQYF	TGCGCCAGCAGCTGGGGGACAGGTACCTACGAGCAGTACTTC
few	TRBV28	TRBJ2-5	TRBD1	CASTIDRGETQYF	TGTGCCAGCACCATTGACAGGGGGGAGACCCAGTACTTC
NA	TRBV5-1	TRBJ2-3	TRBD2	CASSRTSGGASDTQYF	TGCGCCAGCAGTCGGACTAGCGGGGGGGCCTCAGATACGCAGTATTTT
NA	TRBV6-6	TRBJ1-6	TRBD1	CASSYSGTAHSPLHF	TGTGCCAGCAGTTACTCGGGGACAGCACATTCACCCCTCCACTTT
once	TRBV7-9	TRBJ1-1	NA	CASSLARRVAREFSEAFF	TGTGCCAGCAGCTTAGCTCGGAGGGTGGCGAGGGAATTTTCTGAAGCTTTCTTT
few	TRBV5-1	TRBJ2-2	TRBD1	CASSMDRGRYTGELFF	TGCGCCAGCAGCATGGACAGGGGGCGTTACACCGGGGAGCTGTTTTTT
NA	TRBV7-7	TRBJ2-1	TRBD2	CASSSGGNEQFF	TGTGCCAGCAGCTCCGGGGGGAATGAGCAGTTCTTC
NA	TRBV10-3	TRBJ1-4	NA	CAISANGATNEKLFF	TGTGCCATCAGTGCGAACGGAGCAACTAATGAAAAACTGTTTTTT
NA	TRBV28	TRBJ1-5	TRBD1	CASRVRGRNQPQHF	TGTGCCAGCAGGGTCAGGGGGCGCAATCAGCCCCAGCATTTT
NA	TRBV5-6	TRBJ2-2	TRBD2	CASSLLAGEVNTGELFF	TGTGCCAGCAGCTTACTAGCGGGAGAGGTGAACACCGGGGAGCTGTTTTTT
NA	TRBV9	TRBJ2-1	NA	CASSVATVRESGNEQFF	TGTGCCAGCAGCGTAGCTACGGTTCGGGAGAGTGGCAATGAGCAGTTCTTC
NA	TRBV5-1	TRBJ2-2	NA	CASSPPGVSTGELFF	TGCGCCAGCAGCCCCCCAGGGGTCAGTACCGGGGAGCTGTTTTTT
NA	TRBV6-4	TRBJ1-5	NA	CASSAEAGQPQHF	TGTGCCAGCAGTGCCGAAGCGGGTCAGCCCCAGCATTTT
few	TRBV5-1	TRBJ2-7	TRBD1	CASSRGQGAGEQYF	TGCGCCAGCAGCCGTGGACAGGGGGCAGGAGAGCAGTACTTC
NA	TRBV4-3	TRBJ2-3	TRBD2	CASSWGGTSGRETQYF	TGCGCCAGCAGCTGGGGGGGGACTAGCGGGAGAGAAACGCAGTATTTT
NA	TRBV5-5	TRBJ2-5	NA	CASSLGGQRQETQYF	TGTGCCAGCAGCTTGGGAGGGCAGAGGCAAGAGACCCAGTACTTC
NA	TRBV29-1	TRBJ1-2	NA	CSGQQGNYGYPF	TGCAGCGGCCAACAGGGTAACTATGGCTACCCCTTC